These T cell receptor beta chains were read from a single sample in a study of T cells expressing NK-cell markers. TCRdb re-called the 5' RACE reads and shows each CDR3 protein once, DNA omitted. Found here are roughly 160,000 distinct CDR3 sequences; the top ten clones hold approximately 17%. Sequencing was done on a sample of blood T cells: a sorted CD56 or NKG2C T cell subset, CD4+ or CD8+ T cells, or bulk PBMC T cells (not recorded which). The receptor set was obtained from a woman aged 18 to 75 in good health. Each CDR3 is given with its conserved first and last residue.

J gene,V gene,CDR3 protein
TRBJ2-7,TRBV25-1,CASAKTGLEQYF
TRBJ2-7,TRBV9,CASSVLEGSDFHEQYF
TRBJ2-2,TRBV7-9,CASSDSGKGDTGELFF
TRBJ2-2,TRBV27,CASSLTGASITGELFF
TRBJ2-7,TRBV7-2,CASSLDPGNYEQYF
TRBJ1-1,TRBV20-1,CSAPQPRAGTEAFF
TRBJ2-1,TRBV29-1,CSVALPRNEQFF
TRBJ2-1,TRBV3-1,CASSQGQVSYNEQFF
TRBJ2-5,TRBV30,CACPGLRGTQYF
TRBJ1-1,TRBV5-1,CASGDIPGGQTEAFF
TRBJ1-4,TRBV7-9,CASSRGSEGEKLFF
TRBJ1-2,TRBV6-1,CASSLGQDGYGYTF
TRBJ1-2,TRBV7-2,CASSLNPGNTNYGYTF
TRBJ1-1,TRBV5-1,CASSLIGGRYTEAFF
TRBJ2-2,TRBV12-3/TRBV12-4,CASNPTTPTGELFF
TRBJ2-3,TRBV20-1,CSARDGASGSSDTQYF
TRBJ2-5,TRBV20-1,CSARDGTGGQETQYF
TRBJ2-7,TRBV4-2,CASSQDSFEQYF
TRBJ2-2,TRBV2,CASSERRWPGELFF
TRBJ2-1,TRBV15,CATSRDRGSGGINEQFF
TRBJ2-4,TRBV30,CAWSEPSGVNIQYF
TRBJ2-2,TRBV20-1,CSASVSEVTGELFF
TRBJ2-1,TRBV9,CASSVGFSGGTYNEQFF
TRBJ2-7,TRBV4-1,CASSQGRDGGFAGQYF
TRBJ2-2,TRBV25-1,CASSESRQKNTGELFF
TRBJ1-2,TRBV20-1,CSAPDRGPYGYTF
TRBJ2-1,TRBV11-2,CASSLIRRSSYNEQFF
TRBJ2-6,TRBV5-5,CASSPLSSGANVLTF
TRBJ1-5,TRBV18,CASSPPDRAGNQPQHF
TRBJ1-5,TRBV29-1,CSTLQGIGNQPQHF
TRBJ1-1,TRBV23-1,CASSQPETENEAFF
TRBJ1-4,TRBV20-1,CSALPGRGDEKLFF
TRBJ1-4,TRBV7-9,CASSSPWTANEKLFF
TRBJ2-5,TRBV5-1,CASSLNTGTQYF
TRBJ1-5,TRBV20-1,CSASGAGARGNQPQHF
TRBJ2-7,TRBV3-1,CASSQDEFYEQYF
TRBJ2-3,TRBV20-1,CSARDPGGGGDTQYF
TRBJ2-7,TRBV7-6,CASSLVPALAAGQLHYEQYF
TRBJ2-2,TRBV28,CASSLFGTLDRELFF
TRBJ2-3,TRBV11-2,CASSLGSAGYTQYF
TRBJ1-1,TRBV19,CATQGTLNTEAFF